This TCR beta chain was recovered during a study of OX40 agonist ivuxolimab in advanced cancers. For context, the study as a whole: Ivuxolimab, which targeted the costimulatory receptor OX40 (CD134), was an agonistic, fully human IgG2 monoclonal antibody. Intravenous ivuxolimab was administered to patients every 2 weeks at six dose levels: 0.01, 0.1, 0.3, 1.5, 3 and 10 mg/kg. Among the approximately 54 dose-escalation patients, around 19 had hepatocellular carcinoma, 15 melanoma, 9 renal cell carcinoma and 9 head and neck cancer. The dose-escalation cohort was about 86% male with a mean age of approximately 60 years, ranging from roughly 23 to 90. Patients were allowed to have had prior anti-PD-1, anti-PD-L1 or anti-CTLA-4 therapy, and less than 45% of the dose-escalation patients had previously received checkpoint inhibitors. Three dose-escalation patients achieved partial responses, one with hepatocellular carcinoma and two with cutaneous melanoma. Peripheral TCRbeta sequencing was intended to test whether TCR sequence diversity was altered and clonal T-cell expansion was caused by ivuxolimab. The paper describes the monotherapy dose-escalation part (N ≈ 51 patients) of the phase I trial of ivuxolimab.

The trial excluded patients who had a history of autoimmune disease or who were on systemic immunosuppression. In every dose cohort, peripheral blood was drawn for TCR sequencing at baseline, cycle 4 day 1, and cycle 7 day 1. The samples were taken from a phase I, first-in-human, multicenter, open-label dose-escalation trial of ivuxolimab. Adults with locally advanced or metastatic melanoma, renal cell carcinoma, hepatocellular carcinoma or head and neck squamous cell carcinoma were enrolled in the trial. Before TCR sequencing, CD4+ T cells and CD8+ T cells were sorted from peripheral blood as separate populations. Genomic DNA was extracted from sorted cells for sequencing of the TCRbeta CDR3 region. TCRbeta CDR3 regions were sequenced using the immunoSEQ Assay. The table comes from immuneACCESS by way of TCRdb, which keeps in-frame sequences with V and J called. Part of the clones is missing from these tables; in studies checked, under half for an unresolved V gene and the rest for unknown reasons. In all, the sample holds approximately 70,000 clones, and about 88% of those were seen once. The top ten hold around 0.97% of the sample.

Beyond this particular receptor, the publication reports: Which antigens the clonally expanded peripheral T cells were specific for was not determined. Clonal expansion of both CD4+ and CD8+ blood T cells was observed from baseline to week 6 at doses 0.1 to 3.0 mg/kg. After ivuxolimab, CD8+ T cells had more expanded clones than CD4+ T cells on average. Partial responders in the 0.1-3.0 mg/kg groups had among the lowest normalized peripheral clonal expansion, especially among CD8+ T cells. Low levels of normalized T-cell clonal expansion were also seen in some patients who did not respond.

CDR1 and CDR2, per the germline V gene, are MNHEY and SVGAGI. The CDR3 contains 15 residues, cysteine and phenylalanine counted. Just CDR3 DNA is preserved here, 45 bases in frame from base 1. Trimming takes 0 bases from V and 8 bases from J, and the germline ends sit 14 bases apart. With regard to this clone: There is no known antigen for this receptor. Base-call qualities are not available, and no considerably larger clone is one nucleotide away.

This chain joins TRBV6-5 to TRBJ2-1, and the D gene may be TRBD1, 7 bases matching. The clonotype comes from an adult with an advanced solid tumor such as melanoma, head and neck, liver or kidney cancer. Here the sequenced sample was CD4+ or CD8+ T cells sorted from blood, taken in a trial of the OX40 agonist ivuxolimab. The CDR3 reads CASSYSRQGGDEQFF. The DNA is as follows: TGTGCCAGCAGTTACTCGAGGCAGGGGGGCGATGAGCAGTTCTTC.